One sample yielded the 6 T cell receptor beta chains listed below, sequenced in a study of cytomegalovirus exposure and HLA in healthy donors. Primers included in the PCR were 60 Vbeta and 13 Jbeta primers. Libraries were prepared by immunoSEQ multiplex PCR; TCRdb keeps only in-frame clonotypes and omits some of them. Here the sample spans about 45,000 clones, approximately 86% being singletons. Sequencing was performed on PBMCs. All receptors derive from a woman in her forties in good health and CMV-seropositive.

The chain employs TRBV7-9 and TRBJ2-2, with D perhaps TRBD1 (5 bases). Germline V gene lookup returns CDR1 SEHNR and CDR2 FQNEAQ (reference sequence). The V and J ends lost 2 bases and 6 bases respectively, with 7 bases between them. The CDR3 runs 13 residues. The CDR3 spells CASSLSGPGELFF. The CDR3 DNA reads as TGTGCCAGCAGCTTATCAGGGCCCGGGGAGCTGTTTTTT.

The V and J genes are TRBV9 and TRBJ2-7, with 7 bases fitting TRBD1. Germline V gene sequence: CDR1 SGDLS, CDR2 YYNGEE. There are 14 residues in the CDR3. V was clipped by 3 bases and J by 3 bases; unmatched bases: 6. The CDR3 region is CASSAHRDSYEQYF. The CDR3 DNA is TGTGCCAGCAGCGCCCACCGGGACAGCTACGAGCAGTACTTC.

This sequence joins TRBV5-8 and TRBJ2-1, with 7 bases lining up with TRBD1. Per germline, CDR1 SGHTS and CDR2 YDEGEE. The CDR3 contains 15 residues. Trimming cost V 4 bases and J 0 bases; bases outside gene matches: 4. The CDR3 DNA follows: TGTGCCAGCAGCATACAGGGGCACTCCTACAATGAGCAGTTCTTC. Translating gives CASSIQGHSYNEQFF. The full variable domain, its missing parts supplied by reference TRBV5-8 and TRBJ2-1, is EAGVTQSPTHLIKTRGQQATLRCSPISGHTSVYWYQQALGLGLQFLLWYDEGEERNRGNFPPRFSGRQFPNYSSELNVNALELEDSALYLCASSIQGHSYNEQFFGPGTRLTVL.

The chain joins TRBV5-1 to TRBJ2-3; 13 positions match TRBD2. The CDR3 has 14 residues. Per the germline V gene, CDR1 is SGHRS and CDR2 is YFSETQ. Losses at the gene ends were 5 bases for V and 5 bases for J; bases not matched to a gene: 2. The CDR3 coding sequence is TGCGCCAGCAGAACTAGCGGGGGGGGAGATACGCAGTATTTT. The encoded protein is CASRTSGGGDTQYF.

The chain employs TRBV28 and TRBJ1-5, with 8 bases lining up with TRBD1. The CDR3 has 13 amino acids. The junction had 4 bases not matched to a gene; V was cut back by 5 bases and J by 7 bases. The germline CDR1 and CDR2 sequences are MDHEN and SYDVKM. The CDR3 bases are TGTGCCAGCAGTCGATCAGGGGGCCAGCCCCAGCATTTT. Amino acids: CASSRSGGQPQHF.

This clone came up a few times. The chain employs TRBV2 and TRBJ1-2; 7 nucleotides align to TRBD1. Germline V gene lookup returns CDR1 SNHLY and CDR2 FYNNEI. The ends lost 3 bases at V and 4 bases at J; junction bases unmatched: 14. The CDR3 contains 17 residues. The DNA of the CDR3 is TGTGCCAGCAGTGAGACAGGGATATTCCCTTATAGCTATGGCTACACCTTC. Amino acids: CASSETGIFPYSYGYTF.